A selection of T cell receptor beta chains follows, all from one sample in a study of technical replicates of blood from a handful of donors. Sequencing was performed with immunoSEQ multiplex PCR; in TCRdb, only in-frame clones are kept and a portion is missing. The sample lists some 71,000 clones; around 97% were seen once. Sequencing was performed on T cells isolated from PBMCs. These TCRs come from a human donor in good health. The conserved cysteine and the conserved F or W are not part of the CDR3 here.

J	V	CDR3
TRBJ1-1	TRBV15	ATSRGRLGGERNTEAF
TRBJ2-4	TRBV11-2	ASSSQEGGFKNIQY
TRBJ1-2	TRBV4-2	ASSQAEGAIPNYGYT
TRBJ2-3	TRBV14	ASSRNTGLDTQY
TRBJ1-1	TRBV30	AWSVEDRRNFEAF
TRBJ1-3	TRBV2	ASKVGGEGNTIY
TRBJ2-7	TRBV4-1	ASSQDGGITYEQY
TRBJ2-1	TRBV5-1	ASSRGVPYNEQF
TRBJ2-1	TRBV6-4	ASSPPDREGDNEQF
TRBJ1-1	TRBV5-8	ASSLELQNTEAF
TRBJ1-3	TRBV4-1	ASSQPSGNRGSGNTIY
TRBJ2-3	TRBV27	ASSPFGTASTDTQY
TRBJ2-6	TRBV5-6	ASSLGSPVSGANVLT
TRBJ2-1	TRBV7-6	ASRPRAGEGHEQF
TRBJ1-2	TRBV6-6	ASSSSQQGYGYT
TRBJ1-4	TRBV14	ASSTNRGRNEKLF
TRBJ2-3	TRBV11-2	ASSPGLSTDTQY
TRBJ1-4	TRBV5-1	ASSLSGAEGEKLF
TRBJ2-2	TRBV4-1	ASSPGLAGELF
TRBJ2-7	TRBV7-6	ASSFGRGNYEQY
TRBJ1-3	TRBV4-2	ASSQDPSRGNTIY
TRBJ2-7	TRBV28	ASSFLSGSYEQY
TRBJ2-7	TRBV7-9	ASSLTAGGRGYEQY
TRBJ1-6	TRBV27	ASSLAGPNSPLH
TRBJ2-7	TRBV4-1	ASSQDQIGGLSYEQY
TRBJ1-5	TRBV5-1	ASSPGQGTQPQH
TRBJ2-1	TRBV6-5	ASSPGTSVVNEQF
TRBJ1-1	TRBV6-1	ASTLLEEGSPF
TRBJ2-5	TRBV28	ASRGREGRETQY
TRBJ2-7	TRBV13	ASSLGDYSGPYEQY
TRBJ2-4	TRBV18	ASSPLGGTPVDIQY
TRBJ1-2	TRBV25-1	ASSPPGFPSGYT
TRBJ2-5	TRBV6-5	ASSSSQSPGETQY
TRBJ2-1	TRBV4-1	ASSQDPPAQSDYNEQF
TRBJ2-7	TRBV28	ASSTGISSYEQY
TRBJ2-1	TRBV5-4	ASSVVAGGPGNEQF
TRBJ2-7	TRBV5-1	ASSDGTGSSYEQY
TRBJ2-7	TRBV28	ASSFRRGLRAYEQY
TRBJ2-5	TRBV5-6	ASSFGTGSETQY
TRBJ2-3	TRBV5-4	ASSFVRGDTQY
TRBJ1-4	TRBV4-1	ASSPSSSLEKLF
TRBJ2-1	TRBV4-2	ASSPTSRTSGDNEQF
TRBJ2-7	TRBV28	ASSLFSGRDGYEQY
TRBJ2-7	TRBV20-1	SAPGNYEQY
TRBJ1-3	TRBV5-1	ASSLDRGGNTIY
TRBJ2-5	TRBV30	AWSVTAGGGETQY
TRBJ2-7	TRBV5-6	ASTVGGQGAYEQY
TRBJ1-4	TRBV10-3	AISERGLNEKLF
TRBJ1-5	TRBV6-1	ASSGPWGGRQPQH
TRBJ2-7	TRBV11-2	ASSSSGLVYEQY
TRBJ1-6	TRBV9	ASSVGQVNSPLH
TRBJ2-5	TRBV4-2	ASSPRTRVPETQY
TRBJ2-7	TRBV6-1	ASSVIRDTRSYEQY